This TCR beta chain was documented in a study of T-cell memory formation after mild COVID-19. General study results and limits: Specificity for SARS-CoV-2 was not confirmed among the second-wave clones peaking on day 37. The study detected some responding clones in pre-infection memory, suggesting cross-reactive memory joined.

TCR alpha and TCR beta cDNA libraries carrying sample barcodes and UMIs were produced by 5'RACE using constant-segment primers. TCRdb reprocessed the 5' RACE reads with MiXCR, giving one entry per CDR3 protein. The table lists about 560,000 distinct CDR3 sequences, roughly 18% of them singletons. This clonotype was seen a few times. Its antigen remains unidentified. There are 12 residues in the CDR3. The germline gives CDR1 MNHEY, CDR2 SVGAGI. V lost 2 bases to trimming and J lost 11 bases, with 12 bases between them. Material for sequencing was PBMCs or a T cell subset sorted from them (not recorded which). V and J are TRBV6-5 and TRBJ1-1, with D unclear. This TCR came from an adult woman who had mild COVID-19 (a few samples of this study predate the infection). Cell type and time point are not known. The CDR3 DNA follows: TGTGCCAGCAGTTACCCCGGGAATTCGGCTTTCTTT. Translation: CASSYPGNSAFF.